The 27 T cell receptor beta chains in this list originate from one sample, sequenced in a study of CD8 T cells in ankylosing spondylitis (dated by TCRdb to about 2017). Summary of the overall study and its limitations: Blood from ankylosing spondylitis patients appeared to be characterized by a TCR beta motif made up of under 10 highly homologous amino acid variants.

Libraries were built with 5' RACE. Sequencing was carried out with an Illumina HiSeq 2500. The public reads were reprocessed in TCRdb via fastp at Q25 and MiXCR, keeping in-frame beta chains. Rows with a matching CDR3 protein are joined into one entry that keeps the most common DNA and genes. The sample table holds around 390,000 distinct CDR3 sequences, of which around 20% were seen once. The ten largest clones capture about 16% of the sample. Their target antigens are unknown. What was sequenced was blood, either unsorted or a sorted T cell fraction (not recorded which). These receptors all come from a male donor with ankylosing spondylitis.

The chain combines TRBV10-1 with TRBJ2-3, with a possible D match to TRBD1 (5 bases). The CDR3 extends over 13 amino acids. Germline assignment: CDR1 WNHNN and CDR2 SYGVQD (reference sequence). The V gene lost 0 bases and the J gene lost 4 bases, with 5 bases spanning the gap. DNA of the CDR3: TGCGCCAGCAGTGAGTCAGGGGCAGATACGCAGTATTTT. Encoded protein: CASSESGADTQYF.

The chain couples TRBV5-1 to TRBJ1-4, with a tentative D call TRBD1 (6 bases). The CDR3 contains 16 residues. The V end lost 0 bases, the J end lost 3 bases, and 12 bases lay between the germline ends. Germline loops: CDR1 SGHRS, CDR2 YFSETQ. The CDR3 coding sequence is TGCGCCAGCAGCTTGGCCCTGAGGGGGTCTAATGAAAAACTGTTTTTT. Residues: CASSLALRGSNEKLFF.

The genes are TRBV28 and TRBJ1-1; no firm D call. Germline CDR1 MDHEN, CDR2 SYDVKM. V was shortened by 3 bases and J by 7 bases, with 9 bases between the two germline ends. This CDR3 contains 12 residues. In nucleotides, the CDR3 is TGTGCCAGCAGTTTGAGGGTCCGTGAAGCTTTCTTT. The encoded protein is CASSLRVREAFF. Combining the CDR3 with reference TRBV28 and TRBJ1-1 gives the whole variable domain DVKVTQSSRYLVKRTGEKVFLECVQDMDHENMFWYRQDPGLGLRLIYFSYDVKMKEKGDIPEGYSVSREKKERFSLILESASTNQTSMYLCASSLRVREAFFGQGTRLTVV.

There are a few counts of this clonotype. This chain joins TRBV27 and TRBJ2-2; 9 positions match TRBD2. With 5 bases clipped from V and 4 bases from J, the junction kept 8 bases outside the gene matches. The CDR3 contains 16 residues. Germline V gene data show CDR1 as MNHEY and CDR2 as SMNVEV (reference sequence). The CDR3 is CASSRAGGPGTGELFF. CDR3 bases: TGTGCCAGCAGTCGGGCGGGAGGGCCAGGCACCGGGGAGCTGTTTTTT.

This clonotype was seen only a few times. The chain couples TRBV28 to TRBJ2-7; the match to TRBD2 covers 12 bases. The CDR3 consists of 15 residues. Germline CDR1 MDHEN, CDR2 SYDVKM. Trimming at V came to 6 bases and at J to 7 bases, leaving 10 bases not matched to a gene. CDR3 DNA sequence: TGTGCCAGCAGGCGCCTAGCGGGAGGGTTTTGGGAGCAGTACTTC. Residues: CASRRLAGGFWEQYF.

This chain links TRBV14 with TRBJ1-2; no firm D call. Deletions cut 2 bases from V and 2 bases from J, with 24 bases between. The CDR3 runs 19 residues. The germline V gene has CDR1 SGHDN and CDR2 FVKESK. The CDR3 bases are TGTGCCAGCAGCCAATTTGGTGTCGTACCCGGATCATCCAACTATGGCTACACCTTC. The encoded protein is CASSQFGVVPGSSNYGYTF.

This clonotype was seen ten or more times. The chain links TRBV4-1 to TRBJ2-6; maybe TRBD1 (6 bases). The V end was cut by 1 base, the J end by 0 bases, with 7 bases between. The CDR3 contains 16 residues. Germline loops: CDR1 MGHRA, CDR2 YSYEKL. The DNA of the CDR3 is TGCGCCAGCAGCCAAGTAGGGGGCTCTGGGGCCAACGTCCTGACTTTC. Protein sequence: CASSQVGGSGANVLTF.

The chain carries TRBV12-3 or TRBV12-4 and TRBJ1-2, with 10 bases lining up with TRBD1. V lost 4 bases to trimming and J lost 2 bases; unmatched junction nucleotides: 4. The CDR3 covers 15 residues. The CDR3: CASSSWGQGNYGYTF. Written as DNA, the CDR3 is TGTGCCAGCAGTTCGTGGGGACAGGGGAACTATGGCTACACCTTC.

CDR3 residues: CASSEPGLGDTGELFF. The CDR3 DNA sequence: TGTGCCAGCAGTGAACCGGGACTAGGCGACACCGGGGAGCTGTTTTTT. The chain uses TRBV25-1 and TRBJ2-2, with 8 bases aligning to TRBD2. CDR1 is MGHDK and CDR2 is SYGVNS in the germline V gene. With V trimmed by 2 bases and J by 3 bases, 5 bases remained unmatched. CDR3 length equals 16 residues.

This clonotype has only a few counts. The chain couples TRBV10-3 to TRBJ2-1, with 12 positions matching TRBD1. Germline-derived CDR1 and CDR2 are ENHRY and SYGVKD. Trimming took 6 bases from V and 8 from J; bases not matched to a gene: 8. The CDR3 runs to 15 residues. In DNA, the CDR3 is TGTGCCATCAGCCCGGGACAGGGGGCGATTTATGAGCAGTTCTTC. Amino acids: CAISPGQGAIYEQFF.

This sequence joins TRBV24-1 and TRBJ2-1, with TRBD1 identical over 9 bases. Losses at the gene ends were 9 bases for V and 3 bases for J; bases not matched to a gene: 8. From germline, CDR1 is KGHDR and CDR2 SFDVKD. CDR3 size: 15 residues. The CDR3 protein is CATSFPGQGYNEQFF. The CDR3 coding sequence is TGTGCCACCTCTTTCCCGGGACAGGGCTACAATGAGCAGTTCTTC.

The rearrangement joins TRBV28 to TRBJ2-7; D is unclear. Germline V gene data show CDR1 as MDHEN and CDR2 as SYDVKM. Trimming shortened V by 1 base and J by 6 bases, and 7 bases separated the two germline ends. CDR3 length equals 12 residues. The CDR3 DNA sequence: TGTGCCAGCAGTTTATCCCGGGCCGAGCAGTACTTC. This codes for CASSLSRAEQYF.

This clonotype appeared a few times. The chain couples TRBV6-2 or TRBV6-3 to TRBJ2-1; tentatively, D is TRBD1 or TRBD2 (5 bases each). Germline V lookup: CDR1 MNHEY, CDR2 SVGEGT. The V end lost 4 bases, the J end lost 7 bases, and 20 bases lay between the germline ends. The CDR3 spans 16 residues. The CDR3 here is CASSLKRDPPKNEQFF. In nucleotides, the CDR3 is TGTGCCAGCAGTTTAAAACGGGACCCGCCAAAAAATGAGCAGTTCTTC.

This clonotype was counted between two and nine times. The J gene is TRBJ2-5, the V gene TRBV5-1; D not certain. The CDR3 sequence is 14 residues long. Germline V gene lookup returns CDR1 SGHRS and CDR2 YFSETQ. V lost 1 base, J lost 2 bases, and 9 bases lay in between. CDR3 sequence: CASSLTRSQETQYF. In DNA form, the CDR3 reads TGCGCCAGCAGCTTGACCCGATCACAAGAGACCCAGTACTTC.

In its sample, this clonotype was seen many times. The rearrangement links TRBV5-1 to TRBJ1-1; D is unclear. Germline V gene sequence: CDR1 SGHRS, CDR2 YFSETQ. The ends were cut back, 2 bases at V and 0 bases at J, with 8 bases in the middle. This CDR3 is built from 14 residues. The CDR3 DNA reads TGCGCCAGCAGCTTTGAGGTAATGAACACTGAAGCTTTCTTT. It yields the protein CASSFEVMNTEAFF.

This chain joins TRBV5-6 and TRBJ2-3, with D unresolved. Germline V gives CDR1 SGHDT, CDR2 YYEEEE. Trimming pared 5 bases from V and 2 bases from J, leaving 21 bases between. This CDR3 spans 17 amino acids. CDR3 amino acids: CASSGEVSLASTDTQYF. In DNA, the CDR3 is TGTGCCAGCAGTGGTGAGGTCTCGCTCGCTTCCACAGATACGCAGTATTTT.

This clonotype was counted ten times or more. This sequence joins TRBV15 and TRBJ2-2; D may be TRBD2 (5 bases). This CDR3 comprises 17 residues. V lost 5 bases to trimming and J lost 6 bases, with 22 bases between them. Germline V lookup: CDR1 LNHNV, CDR2 YYDKDF (reference sequence). This chain's CDR3 is CATSQPPRRGLSGELFF. CDR3 in DNA: TGTGCCACCAGCCAACCCCCGCGCCGGGGTTTATCCGGGGAGCTGTTTTTT.

The chain recombines TRBV5-1 with TRBJ2-7, with TRBD2 identical over 7 bases. J lost 6 bases, V lost 1 base, and 7 bases had no gene match. The CDR3 extends over 14 amino acids. The germline gives CDR1 SGHRS, CDR2 YFSETQ. The DNA for the CDR3 is TGCGCCAGCAGCTTGATGACTAGCTCCAGCGAGCAGTACTTC. It specifies CASSLMTSSSEQYF.

The V call is TRBV10-3, the J call TRBJ2-3; D might be TRBD1 (6 bases). Germline lookup yields CDR1 ENHRY and CDR2 SYGVKD. This CDR3 spans 14 amino acids. V was clipped by 3 bases and J by 3 bases, with 10 bases between them. This CDR3 reads CAISDTQGTDTQYF. DNA of the CDR3: TGTGCCATCAGTGACACACAGGGAACAGATACGCAGTATTTT.

The sample holds many counts of this clonotype. The V and J genes are TRBV5-1 and TRBJ2-7; D is undetermined. CDR1 and CDR2 (germline): SGHRS, YFSETQ. The CDR3 totals 15 residues. V dropped 4 bases and J dropped 2 bases, with 16 bases sitting between them. The CDR3 region is CASSLASPPPYEQYF. The CDR3 region has the DNA TGCGCCAGCAGCCTGGCAAGCCCCCCCCCCTACGAGCAGTACTTC.

The chain has TRBV29-1 and TRBJ2-1; TRBD1 agrees at 11 bases. Germline lookup yields CDR1 SQVTM and CDR2 ANQGSEA. The CDR3 covers 14 residues. The trim removed 4 bases at V and 5 bases at J, leaving 4 bases unmatched. The CDR3 region is CSVGGTGGHNEQFF. The CDR3 DNA reads as TGCAGCGTTGGGGGGACAGGGGGGCACAATGAGCAGTTCTTC.

This clonotype was seen many times. The V call is TRBV12-3 or TRBV12-4, the J call TRBJ2-2, with D possibly TRBD2 on 5 matching bases. V was trimmed by 3 bases and J by 5 bases, leaving 7 bases between them. The CDR3 is 13 amino acids. The CDR3 here is CASSFRETGELFF. The CDR3 DNA follows: TGTGCCAGCAGTTTTCGGGAAACCGGGGAGCTGTTTTTT.

This chain connects TRBV4-2 to TRBJ1-4; weak D call: TRBD1 (6 bases). V lost 4 bases and J 7 bases, leaving 10 bases between the germline ends. CDR1 is LGHNA, CDR2 YNFKEQ, per germline. The CDR3 contains 13 residues. CDR3 amino acids: CASSRDIGEKLFF. The CDR3 DNA reads as TGTGCCAGCAGCCGGGACATAGGTGAAAAACTGTTTTTT.

The chain has TRBV5-1 and TRBJ2-6; D might be TRBD1 (6 bases). This CDR3 is built from 15 residues. Deletions cut 7 bases from V and 2 bases from J, with 13 bases between. The V gene's germline CDR1 is SGHRS and CDR2 YFSETQ. CDR3: CASSTGNPGANVLTF. In DNA, the CDR3 is TGCGCCAGCTCTACAGGGAATCCTGGGGCCAACGTCCTGACTTTC. The full variable domain, rest sourced from reference TRBV5-1 and TRBJ2-6, is KAGVTQTPRYLIKTRGQQVTLSCSPISGHRSVSWYQQTPGQGLQFLFEYFSETQRNKGNFPGRFSGRQFSNSRSEMNVSTLELGDSALYLCASSTGNPGANVLTFGAGSRLTVL.

There are a few counts of this clonotype. The J gene is TRBJ2-7, the V gene TRBV5-1, with TRBD1 matching 8 bases. CDR1 and CDR2 (germline): SGHRS, YFSETQ. V was pared by 4 bases and J by 1 base, with 7 bases of the junction left unmatched. The CDR3 totals 15 residues. The CDR3 spells CASSKGQGPSYEQYF. The DNA for the CDR3 is TGCGCCAGCAGCAAAGGACAGGGCCCTTCCTACGAGCAGTACTTC.

This clonotype was counted a few times. The chain combines TRBV21-1 with TRBJ1-5; TRBD1 is the table's D call and was not checked against the DNA. TRBV21-1 is an annotated pseudogene. This CDR3 is 14 amino acids long. CDR3 coding DNA: TGTGCCATGCTCGACAGGGGCTGGAATCAGCCCCAGCATTTT. Translating it yields CAMLDRGWNQPQHF.

The chain combines TRBV10-3 with TRBJ2-3, with TRBD2 identical over 10 bases. The junction had 14 bases not matched to a gene; V was cut back by 11 bases and J by 0 bases. The CDR3 runs to 17 residues. CDR1 and CDR2 from the germline V gene are ENHRY and SYGVKD. CDR3 sequence: CASQALAGDLSTDTQYF. DNA for the CDR3: TGTGCCTCGCAGGCGCTAGCGGGAGATCTTAGCACAGATACGCAGTATTTT.